This TCR beta chain was sequenced in a study of blood T cell repertoires in COVID-19. Study-level background: Collection of acute and convalescent COVID-19 samples took place in the United States, Italy and Spain.

Per the germline V gene, CDR1 is GTSNPN and CDR2 is SVGIG (reference sequence). The J segment lost 3 bases and the V segment lost 3 bases, leaving 10 bases of the junction unmatched. The CDR3 is 15 residues long. Clones were read by immunoSEQ multiplex PCR, and TCRdb kept only the in-frame ones, dropping some. Of 30,000 to 40,000 clones in the sample, 90% were seen once. The chain combines TRBV30 with TRBJ2-7; 8 bases match TRBD1. This TCR was recovered from a man older than 75 with acute or convalescent COVID-19. Sequencing used peripheral blood. The chain's CDR3 is CAWRNKGQANYEQYF. The DNA of the CDR3 is TGTGCCTGGAGAAATAAGGGACAGGCCAACTACGAGCAGTACTTC.